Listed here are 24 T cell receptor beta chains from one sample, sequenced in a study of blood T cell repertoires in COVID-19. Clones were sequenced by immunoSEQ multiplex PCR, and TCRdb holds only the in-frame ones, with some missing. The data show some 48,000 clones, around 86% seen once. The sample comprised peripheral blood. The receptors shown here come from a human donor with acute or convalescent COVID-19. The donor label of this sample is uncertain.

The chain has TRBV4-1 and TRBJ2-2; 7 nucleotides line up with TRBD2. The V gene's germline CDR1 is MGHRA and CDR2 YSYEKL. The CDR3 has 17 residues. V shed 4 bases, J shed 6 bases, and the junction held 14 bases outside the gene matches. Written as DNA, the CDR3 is TGCGCCAGCAGCCGTGAGATAGCGGGCGGTAGGGCCGGGGAGCTGTTTTTT. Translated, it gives CASSREIAGGRAGELFF.

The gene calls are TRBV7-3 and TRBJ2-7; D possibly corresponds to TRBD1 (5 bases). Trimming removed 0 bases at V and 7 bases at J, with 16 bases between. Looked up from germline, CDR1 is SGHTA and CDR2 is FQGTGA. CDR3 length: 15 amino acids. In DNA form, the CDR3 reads TGTGCCAGCAGCTTAACGGCGCAGGGTGTGTATGAGCAGTACTTC. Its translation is CASSLTAQGVYEQYF.

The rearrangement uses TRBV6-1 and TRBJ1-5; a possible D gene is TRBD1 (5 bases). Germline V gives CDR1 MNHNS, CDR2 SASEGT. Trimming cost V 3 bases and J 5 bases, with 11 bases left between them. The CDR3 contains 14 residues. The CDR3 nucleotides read TGTGCCAGCAGTGAGAACAGGAGCGATCAGCCCCAGCATTTT. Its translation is CASSENRSDQPQHF.

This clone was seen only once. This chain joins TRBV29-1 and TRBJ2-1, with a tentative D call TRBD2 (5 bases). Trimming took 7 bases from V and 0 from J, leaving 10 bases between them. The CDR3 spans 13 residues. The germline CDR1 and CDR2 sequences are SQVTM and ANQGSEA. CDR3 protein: CSGSGISYNEQFF. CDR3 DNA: TGCAGCGGATCCGGGATCTCCTACAATGAGCAGTTCTTC.

The CDR3: CASSLLTYAEQFF. Here the CDR3 DNA reads TGTGCCAGCAGCTTACTAACTTATGCTGAGCAGTTCTTC. J is TRBJ2-1 and V is TRBV7-8; D not resolved. Germline CDR1 is SGHVS and CDR2 is FQNEAQ. The length of the CDR3 is 13 residues. V gave up 2 bases and J gave up 9 bases, with 11 bases separating them.

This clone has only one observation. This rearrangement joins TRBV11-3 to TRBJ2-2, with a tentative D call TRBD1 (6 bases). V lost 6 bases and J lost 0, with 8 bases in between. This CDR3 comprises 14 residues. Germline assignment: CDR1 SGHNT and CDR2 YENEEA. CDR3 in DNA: TGTGCCAGCAGAGAGGGGGCGAACACCGGGGAGCTGTTTTTT. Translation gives CASREGANTGELFF.

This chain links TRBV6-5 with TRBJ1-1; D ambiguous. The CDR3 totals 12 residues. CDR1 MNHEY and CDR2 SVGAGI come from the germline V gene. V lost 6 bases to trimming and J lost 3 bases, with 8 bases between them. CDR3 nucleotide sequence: TGTGCCAGCAGACCGCCGGACACTGAAGCTTTCTTT. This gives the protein CASRPPDTEAFF.

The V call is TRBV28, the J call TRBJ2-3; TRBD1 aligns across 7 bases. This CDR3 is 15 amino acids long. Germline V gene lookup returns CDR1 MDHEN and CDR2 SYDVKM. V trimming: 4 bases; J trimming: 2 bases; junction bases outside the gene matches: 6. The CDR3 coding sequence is TGTGCCAGCAGTTCACCGGGACAGTTCACAGATACGCAGTATTTT. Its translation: CASSSPGQFTDTQYF. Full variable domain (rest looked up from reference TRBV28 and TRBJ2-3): DVKVTQSSRYLVKRTGEKVFLECVQDMDHENMFWYRQDPGLGLRLIYFSYDVKMKEKGDIPEGYSVSREKKERFSLILESASTNQTSMYLCASSSPGQFTDTQYFGPGTRLTVL.

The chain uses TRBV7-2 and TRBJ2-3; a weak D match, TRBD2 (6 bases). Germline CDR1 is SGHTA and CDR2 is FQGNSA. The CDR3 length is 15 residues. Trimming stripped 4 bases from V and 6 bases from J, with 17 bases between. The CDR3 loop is CASSSMGGGRDTQYF. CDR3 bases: TGTGCCAGCAGCTCAATGGGGGGTGGTAGGGATACGCAGTATTTT.

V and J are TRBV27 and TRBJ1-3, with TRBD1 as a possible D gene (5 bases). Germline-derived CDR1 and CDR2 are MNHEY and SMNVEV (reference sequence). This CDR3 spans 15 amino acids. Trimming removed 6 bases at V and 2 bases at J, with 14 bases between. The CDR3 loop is CASSLNPGPGNTIYF. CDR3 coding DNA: TGTGCCAGCAGCCTAAACCCAGGGCCTGGAAACACCATATATTTT.

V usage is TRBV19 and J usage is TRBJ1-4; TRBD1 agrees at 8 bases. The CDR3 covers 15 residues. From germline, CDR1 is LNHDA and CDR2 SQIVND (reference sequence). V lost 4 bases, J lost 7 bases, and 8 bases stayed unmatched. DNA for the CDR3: TGTGCCAGTAGTAGTATGGACAGGGAGGTTGAAAAACTGTTTTTT. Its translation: CASSSMDREVEKLFF.

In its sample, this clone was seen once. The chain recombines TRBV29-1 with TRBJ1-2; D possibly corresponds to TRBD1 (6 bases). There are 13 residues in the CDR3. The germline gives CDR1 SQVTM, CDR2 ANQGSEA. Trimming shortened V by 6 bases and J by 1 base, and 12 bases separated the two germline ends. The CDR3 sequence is CSVITGFNYGYTF. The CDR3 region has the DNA TGCAGCGTGATAACAGGGTTTAACTATGGCTACACCTTC.

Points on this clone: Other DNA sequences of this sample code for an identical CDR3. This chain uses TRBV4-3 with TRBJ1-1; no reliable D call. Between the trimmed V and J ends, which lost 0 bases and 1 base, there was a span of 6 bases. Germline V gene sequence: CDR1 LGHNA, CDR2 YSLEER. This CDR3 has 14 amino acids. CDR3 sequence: CASSQDLGNTEAFF. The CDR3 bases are TGCGCCAGCAGCCAAGATCTCGGGAACACTGAAGCTTTCTTT.

CDR3 nucleotides: TGTGCCAGCAGTTTTCTGGGACAGCCCTACGAGCAGTACTTC. It yields the protein CASSFLGQPYEQYF. The J gene is TRBJ2-7, the V gene TRBV28; 7 bases fit TRBD1. The CDR3 consists of 14 residues. The germline gives CDR1 MDHEN, CDR2 SYDVKM. The ends lost 3 bases at V and 2 bases at J; junction bases unmatched: 4.

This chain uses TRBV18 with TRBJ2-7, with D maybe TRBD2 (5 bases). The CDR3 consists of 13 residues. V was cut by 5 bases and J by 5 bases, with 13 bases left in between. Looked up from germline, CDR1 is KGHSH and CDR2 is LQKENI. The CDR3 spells CASSSQLEDEQYF. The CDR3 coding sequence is TGTGCCAGCTCATCCCAACTAGAAGACGAGCAGTACTTC. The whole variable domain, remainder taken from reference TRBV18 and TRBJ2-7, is NAGVMQNPRHLVRRRGQEARLRCSPMKGHSHVYWYRQLPEEGLKFMVYLQKENIIDESGMPKERFSAEFPKEGPSILRIQQVVRGDSAAYFCASSSQLEDEQYFGPGTRLTVT.

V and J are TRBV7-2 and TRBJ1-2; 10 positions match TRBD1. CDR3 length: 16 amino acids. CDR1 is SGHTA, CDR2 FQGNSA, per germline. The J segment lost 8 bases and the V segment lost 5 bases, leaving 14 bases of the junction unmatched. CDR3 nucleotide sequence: TGTGCCAGCAGCGCGGGAGAATGGGACAGGGGCGTCGGCTACACCTTC. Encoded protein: CASSAGEWDRGVGYTF.

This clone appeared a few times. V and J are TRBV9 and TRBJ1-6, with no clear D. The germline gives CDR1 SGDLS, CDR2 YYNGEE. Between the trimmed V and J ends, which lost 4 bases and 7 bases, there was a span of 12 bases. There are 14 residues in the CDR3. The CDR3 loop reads CASSSSDFNSPLHF. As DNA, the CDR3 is TGTGCCAGCAGCTCTTCCGACTTCAATTCACCCCTCCACTTT.

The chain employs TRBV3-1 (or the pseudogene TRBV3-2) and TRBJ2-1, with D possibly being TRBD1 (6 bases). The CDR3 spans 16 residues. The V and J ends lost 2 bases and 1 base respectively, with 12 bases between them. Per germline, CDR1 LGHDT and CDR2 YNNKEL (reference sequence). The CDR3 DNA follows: TGTGCCAGCAGCCAACCAGCCCAGGGGTCCTACAATGAGCAGTTCTTC. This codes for CASSQPAQGSYNEQFF.

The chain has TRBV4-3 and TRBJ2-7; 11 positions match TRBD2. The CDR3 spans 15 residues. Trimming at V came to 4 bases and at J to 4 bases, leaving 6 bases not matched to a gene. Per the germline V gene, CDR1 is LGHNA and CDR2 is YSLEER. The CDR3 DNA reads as TGCGCCAGCAGCCGAGGGACTAGCGGCAATTACGAGCAGTACTTC. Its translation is CASSRGTSGNYEQYF.

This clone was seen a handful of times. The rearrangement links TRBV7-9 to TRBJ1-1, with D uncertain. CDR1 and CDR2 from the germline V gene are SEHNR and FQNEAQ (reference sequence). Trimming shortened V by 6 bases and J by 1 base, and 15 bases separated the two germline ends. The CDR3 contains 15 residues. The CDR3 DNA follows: TGTGCCAGCAGTCGTTACGGGGTTGCGAACACTGAAGCTTTCTTT. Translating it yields CASSRYGVANTEAFF.

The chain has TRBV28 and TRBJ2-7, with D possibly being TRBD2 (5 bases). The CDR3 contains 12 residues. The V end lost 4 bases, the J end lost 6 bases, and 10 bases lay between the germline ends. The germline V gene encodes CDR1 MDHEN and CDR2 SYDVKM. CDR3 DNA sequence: TGTGCCAGCAGTTCGCACGCGGGCGAGCAGTACTTC. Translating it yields CASSSHAGEQYF.

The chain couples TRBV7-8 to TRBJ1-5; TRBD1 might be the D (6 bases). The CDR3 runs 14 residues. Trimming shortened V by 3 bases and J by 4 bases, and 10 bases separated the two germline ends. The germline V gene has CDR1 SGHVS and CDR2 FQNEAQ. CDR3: CASSLGQGNQPQHF. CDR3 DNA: TGTGCCAGCAGCTTGGGCCAGGGGAATCAGCCCCAGCATTTT.

CDR3 bases: TGTGCCAACAGCGGGTGGGGGGATGCTGAAGCTTTCTTT. This codes for CANSGWGDAEAFF. The chain links TRBV28 to TRBJ1-1, with a tentative D call TRBD1 (5 bases). In germline, CDR1 is MDHEN, CDR2 SYDVKM. The V gene lost 10 bases and the J gene lost 6 bases, with 18 bases spanning the gap. The CDR3 is 13 amino acids.

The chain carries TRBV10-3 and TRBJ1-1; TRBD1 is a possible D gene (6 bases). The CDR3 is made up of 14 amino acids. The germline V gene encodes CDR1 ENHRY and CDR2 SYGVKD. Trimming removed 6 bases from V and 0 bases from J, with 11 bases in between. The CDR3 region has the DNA TGTGCCATCAGGGGGGGGCCTGTGAACACTGAAGCTTTCTTT. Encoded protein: CAIRGGPVNTEAFF.